The clone carrying this T cell receptor beta chain came up a few times. The target antigen is unknown. The CDR3 length is 15 residues. The trim removed 1 base at V and 4 bases at J, leaving 4 bases unmatched. Germline CDR1 reads MGHRA; CDR2 reads YSYEKL. The data belong to a study of T cell repertoires in cytomegalovirus infection. Findings and limits, study-wide: There were carriers of CMV plus the relevant HLA, and cumulative public TCR beta family frequency identified them.

TCRdb processed the reads anew with MiXCR; each CDR3 protein has one entry. The table lists fewer than 900,000 distinct CDR3 sequences, approximately 32% of them singletons. The chain links TRBV4-1 to TRBJ2-7; 10 bases are shared with TRBD1. The clonotype originates from a human donor in good health (CMV status not recorded). Some clones in this sample may be carry-over from other donors' samples. The source was cultured CD8+ T cells from PBMCs, collected from culture after CMV antigen stimulation. The CDR3 protein is CASSQVRDRGYEQYF. CDR3 coding DNA: TGCGCCAGCAGCCAAGTACGGGACAGGGGTTACGAGCAGTACTTC.